The 20 T cell receptor beta chains presented below share a single source sample, sequenced in a study of beta chain features in type 1 diabetes. Sequencing targeted expressed TCRB transcripts, as all isolated RNA had been reverse transcribed. Clones were read by immunoSEQ multiplex PCR, and TCRdb kept only the in-frame ones, dropping some. This sample carries hundreds of thousands of clones, over 13% of them seen once, and the ten largest clones take 0.04%. Findings and caveats of the study: Shorter TCRB CDR3s, moderately but significantly so, marked every one of the four CD4+ subsets in Type 1 diabetes patients.

No antigen is known for these receptors. The sequenced material came from naive CD4+ T cells from blood. These receptors all come from a young man with type 1 diabetes.

This chain joins TRBV6-5 and TRBJ2-7; 9 bases map to TRBD1. J lost 3 bases, V lost 2 bases, and 5 bases had no gene match. Germline CDR1 MNHEY, CDR2 SVGAGI. The CDR3 is 15 residues long. The CDR3 here is CASSYHRGRGYEQYF. CDR3 sequence (DNA): TGTGCCAGCAGTTACCACAGGGGGCGCGGCTACGAGCAGTACTTC.

This clone was seen only a few times. The V gene is TRBV29-1, the J gene TRBJ2-3, with D tentatively TRBD1 or TRBD2 (7 bases each). In germline, CDR1 is SQVTM, CDR2 ANQGSEA. The CDR3 is 15 amino acids. V gave up 7 bases and J gave up 1 base, with 18 bases separating them. The CDR3 region is CSGGGRGHGTDTQYF. In DNA form, the CDR3 reads TGCAGCGGCGGAGGGAGGGGGCATGGCACAGATACGCAGTATTTT.

This clone came up a few times. J is TRBJ2-1 and V is TRBV6-5; D might be TRBD1 (5 bases). Per the germline V gene, CDR1 is MNHEY and CDR2 is SVGAGI. Trimming removed 6 bases from V and 7 bases from J, with 13 bases in between. The CDR3 is 13 residues long. The CDR3 sequence: CASRTPRQNEQFF. CDR3 nucleotide sequence: TGTGCCAGCAGAACGCCCCGACAGAATGAGCAGTTCTTC.

The chain uses TRBV9 and TRBJ2-3; no firm D call. The germline CDR1 and CDR2 sequences are SGDLS and YYNGEE. This CDR3 contains 12 residues. Trimming removed 4 bases from V and 2 bases from J, with 5 bases in between. CDR3 residues: CASSLVTDTQYF. The DNA for the CDR3 is TGTGCCAGCAGCCTAGTCACAGATACGCAGTATTTT.

This clone was seen only a few times. The rearrangement uses TRBV11-2 and TRBJ1-1; unclear D gene. The germline gives CDR1 SGHAT, CDR2 FQNNGV. V lost 2 bases and J lost 4, with 8 bases in between. This CDR3 has 13 residues. CDR3 residues: CASSLRILTEAFF. The DNA of the CDR3 is TGTGCCAGCAGCTTAAGGATTCTCACTGAAGCTTTCTTT.

The genes are TRBV10-3 and TRBJ2-5; 10 bases align to TRBD2. After removal of 3 bases from V and 2 bases from J, the junction contained 9 bases not matched to a gene. Germline assignment: CDR1 ENHRY and CDR2 SYGVKD. The CDR3 contains 17 residues. CDR3 sequence: CAISDQRPSGRQETQYF. The DNA for the CDR3 is TGTGCCATCAGTGATCAGAGGCCTAGCGGGAGACAAGAGACCCAGTACTTC.

This clone occurred a few times. V and J are TRBV28 and TRBJ1-6; TRBD1 is a possible D gene (6 bases). The germline V gene has CDR1 MDHEN and CDR2 SYDVKM. Trimming took 2 bases from V and 8 from J, leaving 10 bases between them. CDR3 length: 14 amino acids. CDR3 amino acids: CASSLVGGDSPLHF. CDR3 sequence (DNA): TGTGCCAGCAGTTTAGTAGGGGGGGATTCACCCCTCCACTTT.

The table lists this clone with a few counts. V is TRBV7-2 and J is TRBJ1-5; TRBD1 matches 7 bases. The CDR3 runs 14 residues. The germline CDR1 and CDR2 sequences are SGHTA and FQGNSA. V dropped 5 bases and J dropped 11; count of bases not matched to a gene: 12. The CDR3 region has the DNA TGTGCCAGCAGCAAAGACAGGGAGGAAAAGACCCAGCATTTT. It encodes CASSKDREEKTQHF.

This clone was counted only a few times. Other nucleotide sequences in the sample specify the same CDR3. This chain links TRBV10-3 with TRBJ2-7; TRBD1 might be the D (5 bases). CDR1 ENHRY and CDR2 SYGVKD come from the germline V gene. This CDR3 has 12 residues. The ends were cut back, 4 bases at V and 3 bases at J, with 7 bases in the middle. For the CDR3, the DNA is TGTGCCATCAGTGGGACAAGCTACGAGCAGTACTTC. This translates into CAISGTSYEQYF.

This clone appeared a few times. The V gene is TRBV6-5, the J gene TRBJ2-7; D uncertain. V lost 3 bases, J lost 2 bases, and 14 bases lay in between. CDR3 size: 15 residues. The germline V gene has CDR1 MNHEY and CDR2 SVGAGI. The CDR3 nucleotides are TGTGCCAGCAGTTATGGGGTAGTCCCCGCCTACGAGCAGTACTTC. Its translation is CASSYGVVPAYEQYF.

This clone was counted a few times. The rearrangement joins TRBV6-6 to TRBJ2-7; 10 nucleotides agree with TRBD2. Germline V gene sequence: CDR1 MNHNY, CDR2 SVGAGI (reference sequence). Trimming cost V 0 bases and J 6 bases; bases outside gene matches: 5. The CDR3 is 15 residues long. CDR3 in DNA: TGTGCCAGCAGTTACTCGGCTAGCGGGAGTGGCGAGCAGTACTTC. It is translated as CASSYSASGSGEQYF.

This clone has more than one count but fewer than ten. CDR3 bases: TGTGCCAGCAGCGGAATAAAGGATGGCTACACCTTC. Its protein product is CASSGIKDGYTF. The chain recombines TRBV28 with TRBJ1-2; D unresolved. The CDR3 spans 12 residues. The germline CDR1 and CDR2 sequences are MDHEN and SYDVKM. The ends were cut back, 6 bases at V and 6 bases at J, with 11 bases in the middle.

This clone has a single count. The V call is TRBV4-1, the J call TRBJ2-3; 8 nucleotides align to TRBD2. Germline V gene data show CDR1 as MGHRA and CDR2 as YSYEKL. Trimming took 0 bases from V and 1 from J; bases not matched to a gene: 12. The CDR3 extends over 19 amino acids. The CDR3 bases are TGCGCCAGCAGCCAAGATACCAGCGGGAGCCTTAGGGGCACAGATACGCAGTATTTT. Protein product: CASSQDTSGSLRGTDTQYF.

Written as DNA, the CDR3 is TGTGCCTTACTAGGAGAATCTAACTATGGCTACACCTTC. This codes for CALLGESNYGYTF. The J gene is TRBJ1-2, the V gene TRBV30; D not certain. Germline V gene sequence: CDR1 GTSNPN, CDR2 SVGIG (reference sequence). The germline V and J ends were trimmed by 7 bases and 0 bases, with 12 bases remaining between them. CDR3 length: 13 residues.

This clone was detected a few times. V is TRBV29-1 and J is TRBJ2-7; TRBD1 agrees at 8 bases. J lost 0 bases, V lost 6 bases, and 10 bases had no gene match. Germline V CDR1 and CDR2: SQVTM, ANQGSEA. The CDR3 is made up of 15 amino acids. CDR3 in DNA: TGCAGCGTCGGAAGGGACAGGAAGCTCTCCTACGAGCAGTACTTC. It yields the protein CSVGRDRKLSYEQYF.

The sample holds a few counts of this clone. The CDR3 DNA reads as TGTGCCAGCTCACCTACCGGGACACCCGCCGACTATGGCTACACCTTC. Its protein is CASSPTGTPADYGYTF. J is TRBJ1-2 and V is TRBV18; D is possibly TRBD1 (6 bases). Germline V gene lookup returns CDR1 KGHSH and CDR2 LQKENI. There are 16 residues in the CDR3. V dropped 3 bases and J dropped 3 bases, with 17 bases sitting between them.

This clone came up a few times. The rearrangement joins TRBV7-2 to TRBJ1-5, with D tentatively TRBD1 (5 bases). Germline CDR1 and CDR2: SGHTA and FQGNSA. V dropped 2 bases and J dropped 7 bases, with 9 bases sitting between them. The CDR3 covers 13 residues. CDR3 amino acids: CASSLNGAQPQHF. The CDR3 DNA is TGTGCCAGCAGCTTAAATGGGGCGCAGCCCCAGCATTTT.

Regarding this clone: The junction departs from the called germline gene at one end, perhaps through a read error. The chain combines TRBV7-7 with TRBJ2-5, with 15 positions matching TRBD2. From germline, CDR1 is SSHAT and CDR2 FNYEAQ (reference sequence). The CDR3 runs to 16 residues. CDR3 DNA: TGTGCTAGCAGCTTGGGACTAGCGGGGGGACAAGAGACCCAGTACTTC. The encoded protein is CASSLGLAGGQETQYF. Using reference TRBV7-7 and TRBJ2-5 for the parts outside the CDR3, the full variable domain is GAGVSQSPRYKVTKRGQDVTLRCDPISSHATLYWYQQALGQGPEFLTYFNYEAQPDKSGLPSDRFSAERPEGSISTLTIQRTEQRDSAMYRCASSLGLAGGQETQYFGPGTRLLVL.

This chain joins TRBV6-6 and TRBJ2-3, with 8 bases aligning to TRBD1. V lost 6 bases to trimming and J lost 9 bases; unmatched junction nucleotides: 14. Germline lookup yields CDR1 MNHNY and CDR2 SVGAGI (reference sequence). The CDR3 extends over 15 amino acids. CDR3 loop: CASRQTGATVGTQYF. Written as DNA, the CDR3 is TGTGCCAGCAGACAGACAGGGGCGACGGTGGGAACGCAGTATTTT.

The chain is built from TRBV7-2 and TRBJ1-1; no clear D gene. CDR3 length equals 13 residues. Germline V gene lookup returns CDR1 SGHTA and CDR2 FQGNSA. Trimming took 5 bases from V and 2 from J, leaving 9 bases between them. In DNA form, the CDR3 reads TGTGCCAGCAGCCCAGGAGATAACACTGAAGCTTTCTTT. Translation gives CASSPGDNTEAFF.